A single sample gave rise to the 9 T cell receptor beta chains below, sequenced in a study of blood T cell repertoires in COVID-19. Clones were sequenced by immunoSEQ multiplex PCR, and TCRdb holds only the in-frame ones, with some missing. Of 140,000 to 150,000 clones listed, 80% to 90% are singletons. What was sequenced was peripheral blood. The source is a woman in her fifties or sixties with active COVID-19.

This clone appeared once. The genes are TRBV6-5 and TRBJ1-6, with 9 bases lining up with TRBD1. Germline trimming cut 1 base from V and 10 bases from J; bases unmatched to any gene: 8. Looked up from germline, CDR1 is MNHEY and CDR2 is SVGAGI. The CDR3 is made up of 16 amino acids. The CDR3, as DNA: TGTGCCAGCAGTTACTTCGGTAGACAGGGGGGCTCACCCCTCCACTTT. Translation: CASSYFGRQGGSPLHF.

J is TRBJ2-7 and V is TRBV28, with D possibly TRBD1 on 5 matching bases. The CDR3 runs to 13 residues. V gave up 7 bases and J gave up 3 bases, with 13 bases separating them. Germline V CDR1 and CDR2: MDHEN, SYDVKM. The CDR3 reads CASNPTALYEQYF. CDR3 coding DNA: TGTGCCAGCAATCCGACAGCCCTCTACGAGCAGTACTTC.

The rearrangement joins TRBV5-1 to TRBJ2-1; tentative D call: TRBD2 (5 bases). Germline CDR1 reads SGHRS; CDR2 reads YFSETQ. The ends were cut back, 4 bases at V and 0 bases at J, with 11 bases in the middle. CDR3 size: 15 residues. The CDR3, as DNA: TGCGCCAGCAGCCCGGACTCGAGCTCCTACAATGAGCAGTTCTTC. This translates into CASSPDSSSYNEQFF.

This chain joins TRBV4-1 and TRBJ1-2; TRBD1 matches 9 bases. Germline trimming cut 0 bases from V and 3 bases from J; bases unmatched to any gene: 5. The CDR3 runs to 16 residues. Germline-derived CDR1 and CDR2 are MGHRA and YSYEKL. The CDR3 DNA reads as TGCGCCAGCAGCCAAGATCGTCGGACAGGGGACTATGGCTACACCTTC. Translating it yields CASSQDRRTGDYGYTF.

The CDR3 is CASSQVSGGNSYEQYF. The CDR3 DNA follows: TGCGCCAGCAGCCAAGTTTCCGGCGGGAACTCCTACGAGCAGTACTTC. The chain has TRBV4-1 and TRBJ2-7, with D maybe TRBD2 (6 bases). The germline V gene has CDR1 MGHRA and CDR2 YSYEKL. V was clipped by 1 base and J by 0 bases, with 13 bases between them. The CDR3 runs to 16 residues.

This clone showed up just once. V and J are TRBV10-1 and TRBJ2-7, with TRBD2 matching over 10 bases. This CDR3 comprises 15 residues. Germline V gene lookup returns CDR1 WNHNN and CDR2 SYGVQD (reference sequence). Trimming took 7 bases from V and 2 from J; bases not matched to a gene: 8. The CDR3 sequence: CASIRSLAGPYEQYF. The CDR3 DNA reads TGCGCCAGCATTAGGTCACTAGCGGGACCCTACGAGCAGTACTTC.

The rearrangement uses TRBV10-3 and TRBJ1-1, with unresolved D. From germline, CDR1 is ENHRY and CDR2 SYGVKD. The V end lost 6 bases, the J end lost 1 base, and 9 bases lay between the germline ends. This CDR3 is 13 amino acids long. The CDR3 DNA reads TGTGCCATCAGGTTTGGGCAGAACACTGAAGCTTTCTTT. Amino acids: CAIRFGQNTEAFF.

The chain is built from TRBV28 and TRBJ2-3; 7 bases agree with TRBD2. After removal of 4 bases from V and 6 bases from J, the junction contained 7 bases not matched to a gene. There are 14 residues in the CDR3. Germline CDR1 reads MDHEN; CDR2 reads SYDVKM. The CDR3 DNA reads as TGTGCCAGCAGTTCTTTAGCGGGTCCCGATACGCAGTATTTT. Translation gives CASSSLAGPDTQYF.

The CDR3 DNA reads as TGTGCCAGCAGTTTGAGATTGGGGGGGGTCCAAAATAATTCACCCCTCCACTTT. Translation: CASSLRLGGVQNNSPLHF. This chain uses TRBV27 with TRBJ1-6; weak D call: TRBD1 (5 bases). CDR3 size: 18 residues. V was cut by 3 bases and J by 5 bases, with 20 bases left in between. Germline-derived CDR1 and CDR2 are MNHEY and SMNVEV (reference sequence).